This is a list of T cell receptor beta chains from one sample in a study of T cells in Graves' hyperthyroidism and ophthalmopathy. TCRdb fed the multiplex PCR reads into MiXCR, producing one record per CDR3 protein. The repertoire holds about 280,000 distinct CDR3 sequences, with 25% to 30% as singletons. The source material was blood. The receptors were gathered from a middle-aged man with Graves' hyperthyroidism that later progressed to Graves' ophthalmopathy. CDR3s include the opening cysteine and the closing phenylalanine or tryptophan. The D gene is left open where the match is weak. Only part of the rows carry a size: once, few, many, or a class if the clone is expanded.

TRBV27	-	12	TRBJ1-1	many	TGTGCCAGCAGTTTTGGGGGGTCTGAAGCTTTCTTT	CASSFGGSEAFF
TRBV12-3/TRBV12-4	-	12	TRBJ1-2	-	TGTGCCAGCAGTTTAGGTGGGATCGGCTACACCTTC	CASSLGGIGYTF
TRBV20-1	-	12	TRBJ2-6	many	TGCAGTGTTCAACCTGGGGCCAACGTCCTGACTTTC	CSVQPGANVLTF
TRBV12-3/TRBV12-4	TRBD1	15	TRBJ2-7	many	TGTGCCAGCAGTCAAAGACAGGGGAGCTCCTACGAGCAGTACTTC	CASSQRQGSSYEQYF
TRBV30	-	13	TRBJ1-1	-	TGTGCCTGGACTGCGATGTCTAAGGCTGAAGCTTTCTTT	CAWTAMSKAEAFF
TRBV7-8	TRBD1	14	TRBJ2-7	many	TGTGCCAGCAGCTCGATAGGACAGGACTACGAGCAGTACTTC	CASSSIGQDYEQYF
TRBV2	-	13	TRBJ2-7	many	TGTGCCAGCAGACGGGAGTTGCCCAACGAGCAGTACTTC	CASRRELPNEQYF
TRBV20-1	-	14	TRBJ1-1	many	TGCAGTGCTAGAAGGGGCAGTCAGAACACTGAAGCTTTCTTT	CSARRGSQNTEAFF
TRBV12-3/TRBV12-4	-	13	TRBJ1-2	many	TGTGCCAGCAACCCAGGTGCTAACTATGGCTACACCTTC	CASNPGANYGYTF
TRBV20-1	-	14	TRBJ1-1	-	TGCAGTGCTAGAGTTCCAGGGCCGAACACTGAAGCTTTCTTT	CSARVPGPNTEAFF
TRBV11-2	-	14	TRBJ1-2	many	TGTGCCAGCAGCCGACTCGGACAGTTCTATGGCCACACCTTC	CASSRLGQFYGHTF
TRBV12-3/TRBV12-4	-	15	TRBJ2-5	many	TGTGCCAGCGCCACCTTTGGGGAAGGAACGGAGACCCAGTACTTC	CASATFGEGTETQYF
TRBV20-1	TRBD2	16	TRBJ2-5	many	TGCAGTGCTATTTTAGCGGGAGGGCCTGGCCAAGAGACCCAGTACTTC	CSAILAGGPGQETQYF
TRBV18	-	16	TRBJ2-6	many	TGTGCCAGCTCACCACCGAGAAGCTCTGGGGCCAACGTCCTGACTTTC	CASSPPRSSGANVLTF
TRBV6-1	-	15	TRBJ1-2	-	TGTGCCAGCAGTGCCCGACCGGGCGGACGGGACGGCTACACCTTC	CASSARPGGRDGYTF
TRBV20-1	-	11	TRBJ1-2	-	TGCAGTGCTATGACAGGATATGGCTACACCTTC	CSAMTGYGYTF
TRBV12-3/TRBV12-4	-	17	TRBJ2-5	many	TGTGCCAGCAGTGGAGGCCCGGGCAGGGGGCGCGGGGGGACGGAGTACTTC	CASSGGPGRGRGGTEYF
TRBV29-1	TRBD1	16	TRBJ2-7	many	TGCAGCGTTGAGGGTGGGACAGGGCCAGGATTCTACGAGCAGTACTTC	CSVEGGTGPGFYEQYF
TRBV28	-	18	TRBJ1-5	-	TGTGCCAGCAGTTTAGGTGAAAGGGCATCAATGCGGTATCAGCCCCAGCATTTT	CASSLGERASMRYQPQHF
TRBV2	TRBD1	14	TRBJ1-2	many	TGTGCCAGCTCCCATGGCGGACAGGACTATGGCTACACCTTC	CASSHGGQDYGYTF
TRBV27	-	16	TRBJ2-7	many	TGTGCCAGCAGTCATACCCTCCAGACAGTGACCTACGAGCAGTACTTC	CASSHTLQTVTYEQYF
TRBV20-1	TRBD2	13	TRBJ2-7	many	TGCAGTGCTAGGCGGGGGGAGGTCCACGAGCAGTACTTC	CSARRGEVHEQYF
TRBV11-2	-	18	TRBJ2-7	many	TGTGCCAGCAGCTTACGGAGGATTGGACTCCCGTACCCCCACGAGCAGTACTTC	CASSLRRIGLPYPHEQYF
TRBV28	TRBD1	15	TRBJ2-7	many	TGTGCCAGCACCTCCGCGGGACAGGGTTTAGGCGAGCAGTACTTC	CASTSAGQGLGEQYF
TRBV20-1	TRBD1	14	TRBJ2-2	many	TGCAGTGCTCGACAGGGAGCGAACACCGGGGAGCTGTTTTTT	CSARQGANTGELFF
TRBV6-2/TRBV6-3	TRBD1	18	TRBJ2-2	many	TGTGCCAGCAGTCCCTTCCCGGGACAGGTTATTTTAACCGGGGAGCTGTTTTTT	CASSPFPGQVILTGELFF
TRBV12-3/TRBV12-4	-	17	TRBJ1-5	many	TGTGCCAGCAGCCGGGGCGGGAAGACGCACATCCTGGGGCCCCAGCATTTT	CASSRGGKTHILGPQHF
TRBV7-2	-	12	TRBJ1-1	many	TGTGCCAGCAGCCGTCCGGACACTGAAGCTTTCTTT	CASSRPDTEAFF
TRBV9	TRBD1	14	TRBJ2-4	many	TGTGCCAGCAGCGGGACAGGGGCCAAAAACATTCAGTACTTC	CASSGTGAKNIQYF
TRBV7-8	-	14	TRBJ1-2	once	TGTGCCAGCAGCTTAGCGAAGGGCCCATATGGCTACACCTTC	CASSLAKGPYGYTF
TRBV27	TRBD2	16	TRBJ2-2	many	TGTGCCAGCAGTTTTACAAGTAGCGGGAGCACCGGGGAGCTGTTTTTT	CASSFTSSGSTGELFF
TRBV9	-	13	TRBJ1-1	-	TGTGCCAGCAGCGTAGTCAGAAACACTGAAGCTTTCTTT	CASSVVRNTEAFF
TRBV20-1	-	11	TRBJ1-1	many	TGCAGTGGTACAAGGCTCACTGAAGCTTTCTTT	CSGTRLTEAFF
TRBV2	-	15	TRBJ1-1	-	TGTGCCAGCAGAGAAGAGACGTTGGGGAACACTGAAGCTTTCTTT	CASREETLGNTEAFF
TRBV28	TRBD1	15	TRBJ2-7	-	TGTGCCAGCAGTTCACCGGGACAGGACCGCTACGAGCAGTACTTC	CASSSPGQDRYEQYF
TRBV12-3/TRBV12-4	TRBD1	17	TRBJ1-1	-	TGTGCCAGCAGTTTACGGTCACTTGGAGGGGGCTACACTGAAGCTTTCTTT	CASSLRSLGGGYTEAFF
TRBV5-1	-	16	TRBJ2-7	many	TGCGCCAGCAGCTGGGATGTTGCGGGGGCCGACTACGAGCAGTACTTC	CASSWDVAGADYEQYF
TRBV20-1	-	12	TRBJ1-5	-	TGCAGTGCTTTACAGGGAAAACAGCCCCAGCATTTT	CSALQGKQPQHF
TRBV20-1	-	15	TRBJ1-2	few	TGCAGTGCTAGTCAGACAGGTCGAACTAACTATGGCTACACCTTC	CSASQTGRTNYGYTF
TRBV7-3	TRBD1	15	TRBJ1-1	many	TGTGCCAGCAGCTCGACAGGGGATTTGAACACTGAAGCTTTCTTT	CASSSTGDLNTEAFF
TRBV6-5	-	13	TRBJ1-1	many	TGTGCCAGCAGTACCGACAGAGACAGAGAAGCTTTCTTT	CASSTDRDREAFF